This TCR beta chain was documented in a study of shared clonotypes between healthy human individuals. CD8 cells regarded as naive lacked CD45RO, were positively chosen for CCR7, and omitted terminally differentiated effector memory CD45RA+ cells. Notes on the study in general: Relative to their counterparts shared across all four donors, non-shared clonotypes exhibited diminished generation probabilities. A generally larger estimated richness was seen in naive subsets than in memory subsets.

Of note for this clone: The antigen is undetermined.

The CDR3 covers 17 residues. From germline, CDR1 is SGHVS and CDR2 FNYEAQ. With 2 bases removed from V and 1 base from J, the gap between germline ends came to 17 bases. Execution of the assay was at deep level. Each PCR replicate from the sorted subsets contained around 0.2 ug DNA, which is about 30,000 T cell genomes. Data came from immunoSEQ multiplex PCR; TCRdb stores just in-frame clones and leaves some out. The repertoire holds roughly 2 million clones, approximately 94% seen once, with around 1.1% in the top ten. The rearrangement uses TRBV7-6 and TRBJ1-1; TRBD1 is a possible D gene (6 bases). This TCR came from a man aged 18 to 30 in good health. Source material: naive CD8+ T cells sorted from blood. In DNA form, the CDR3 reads TGTGCCAGCAGCTTAAATTTTTTGGGGGGCAGGAACACTGAAGCTTTCTTT. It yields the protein CASSLNFLGGRNTEAFF.